Presented here are 23 T cell receptor beta chains from one specimen sequenced in a study of control samples from healthy donors and cancer patients. TCRdb's copy holds only in-frame clones and misses some; the assay was immunoSEQ multiplex PCR. The sample holds approximately 74,000 clones, around 93% seen once. What was sequenced was blood. The receptors were gathered from a woman under 40 in good health.

The J gene is TRBJ1-1, the V gene TRBV11-2; unclear D gene. The V end lost 4 bases, the J end lost 5 bases, and 17 bases lay between the germline ends. The germline V gene has CDR1 SGHAT and CDR2 FQNNGV. The CDR3 runs to 15 residues. CDR3 sequence: CASSSMGVMTTEAFF. The DNA for the CDR3 is TGTGCCAGCAGCTCTATGGGCGTTATGACGACTGAAGCTTTCTTT.

This chain joins TRBV4-1 and TRBJ1-5; 9 bases agree with TRBD1. This CDR3 is 14 amino acids long. Germline assignment: CDR1 MGHRA and CDR2 YSYEKL. V dropped 3 bases and J dropped 4; count of bases not matched to a gene: 1. The CDR3 protein is CASSHGQGNQPQHF. As DNA, the CDR3 is TGCGCCAGCAGCCACGGACAGGGGAATCAGCCCCAGCATTTT.

Comments on this clone: The same CDR3 can be traced to other DNA sequences in this sample. The V and J genes are TRBV3-1 (or the pseudogene TRBV3-2) and TRBJ2-7; 15 nucleotides align to TRBD2. Germline V gives CDR1 LGHDT, CDR2 YNNKEL (reference sequence). There are 21 residues in the CDR3. V shed 0 bases, J shed 3 bases, and the junction held 15 bases outside the gene matches. CDR3 coding DNA: TGTGCCAGCAGCCAAGATCCGGGACTAGCGGGGGGTCGGCCCCGACGCTACGAGCAGTACTTC. This encodes CASSQDPGLAGGRPRRYEQYF.

The rearrangement uses TRBV3-1 (or the pseudogene TRBV3-2) and TRBJ2-7; D is undetermined. Trimming removed 2 bases from V and 6 bases from J, with 14 bases in between. Germline V gene lookup returns CDR1 LGHDT and CDR2 YNNKEL (reference sequence). CDR3 size: 14 residues. CDR3: CASSQLSGWSEQYF. DNA for the CDR3: TGTGCCAGCAGCCAACTGAGTGGATGGTCCGAGCAGTACTTC.

The chain employs TRBV9 and TRBJ1-4; 7 nucleotides match TRBD1. This CDR3 contains 14 residues. Germline V gene sequence: CDR1 SGDLS, CDR2 YYNGEE. With 3 bases clipped from V and 8 bases from J, the junction kept 7 bases outside the gene matches. The CDR3 DNA follows: TGTGCCAGCAGCGCACAGGGGCTGGGGGAAAAACTGTTTTTT. Protein product: CASSAQGLGEKLFF.

The rearrangement joins TRBV2 to TRBJ1-3; D gene unclear. The V and J ends lost 4 bases and 0 bases respectively, with 13 bases between them. Germline-derived CDR1 and CDR2 are SNHLY and FYNNEI. This CDR3 has 16 amino acids. The CDR3 sequence: CASSAVRTRSGNTIYF. CDR3 nucleotides: TGTGCCAGCAGTGCGGTCCGCACCCGCTCTGGAAACACCATATATTTT. Full variable domain (outside the CDR3, taken from reference TRBV2 and TRBJ1-3): EPEVTQTPSHQVTQMGQEVILRCVPISNHLYFYWYRQILGQKVEFLVSFYNNEISEKSEIFDDQFSVERPDGSNFTLKIRSTKLEDSAMYFCASSAVRTRSGNTIYFGEGSWLTVV.

This chain uses TRBV28 with TRBJ1-3; D is undetermined. The V gene lost 1 base and the J gene lost 0 bases, with 10 bases spanning the gap. Germline V CDR1 and CDR2: MDHEN, SYDVKM. The CDR3 runs to 16 residues. CDR3 loop: CASSLSTAGSGNTIYF. The CDR3, as DNA: TGTGCCAGCAGTTTATCAACGGCGGGCTCTGGAAACACCATATATTTT.

This sequence joins TRBV30 and TRBJ1-5; perhaps TRBD1 as D (6 bases). The CDR3 is 12 residues long. The V gene lost 1 base and the J gene lost 7 bases, with 8 bases spanning the gap. Germline-derived CDR1 and CDR2 are GTSNPN and SVGIG (reference sequence). The CDR3 DNA is TGTGCCTGGAGTGGGGGGACACAGCCCCAGCATTTT. The encoded protein is CAWSGGTQPQHF.

The genes are TRBV14 and TRBJ2-7, with no clear D. The length of the CDR3 is 14 residues. CDR1 SGHDN and CDR2 FVKESK come from the germline V gene. Trimming left V 0 bases short and J 2 bases short, with 8 bases between. The CDR3 reads CASSQEGFTYEQYF. Written as DNA, the CDR3 is TGTGCCAGCAGCCAAGAAGGTTTTACCTACGAGCAGTACTTC.

V usage is TRBV4-1 and J usage is TRBJ1-2; 8 bases line up with TRBD1. Germline V gives CDR1 MGHRA, CDR2 YSYEKL. The CDR3 contains 13 residues. V was clipped by 1 base and J by 6 bases; unmatched bases: 1. The DNA of the CDR3 is TGCGCCAGCAGCCAAGGACAGGGGAATGGCTACACCTTC. This translates into CASSQGQGNGYTF.

This chain joins TRBV11-2 and TRBJ1-2; D gene unclear. CDR3 length: 16 amino acids. CDR1 and CDR2 (germline): SGHAT, FQNNGV. Between the trimmed V and J ends, which lost 5 bases and 6 bases, there was a span of 22 bases. CDR3 DNA: TGTGCCAGCAGCCCAATTAGCCCGACCTCTGGGGATGGCTACACCTTC. Translated: CASSPISPTSGDGYTF.

The chain combines TRBV7-8 with TRBJ1-3; TRBD1 matches at 7 bases. V trimming: 5 bases; J trimming: 0 bases; junction bases outside the gene matches: 10. The CDR3 length is 17 residues. From germline, CDR1 is SGHVS and CDR2 FQNEAQ. The CDR3 nucleotides are TGTGCCAGCAGCCCCGACAGGGTTGGGGTCTCTGGAAACACCATATATTTT. Amino acids: CASSPDRVGVSGNTIYF. Complete variable domain (other parts from reference TRBV7-8 and TRBJ1-3): GAGVSQSPRYKVAKRGQDVALRCDPISGHVSLFWYQQALGQGPEFLTYFQNEAQLDKSGLPSDRFFAERPEGSVSTLKIQRTQQEDSAVYLCASSPDRVGVSGNTIYFGEGSWLTVV.

This clone has just one count. The chain is built from TRBV6-5 and TRBJ1-1, with 8 bases identical to TRBD1. Trimming at V came to 6 bases and at J to 2 bases, leaving 5 bases not matched to a gene. The germline CDR1 and CDR2 sequences are MNHEY and SVGAGI. The CDR3 is made up of 14 amino acids. In DNA form, the CDR3 reads TGTGCCAGCAGCCGGGACAGGAGCAACACTGAAGCTTTCTTT. As protein: CASSRDRSNTEAFF.

The rearrangement links TRBV5-1 to TRBJ2-3; possibly TRBD1 for D (6 bases). CDR1 and CDR2 from the germline V gene are SGHRS and YFSETQ. V was clipped by 2 bases and J by 2 bases, with 12 bases between them. There are 15 residues in the CDR3. DNA of the CDR3: TGCGCCAGCAGCTTAAGACAGGACCTCACAGATACGCAGTATTTT. Translating it yields CASSLRQDLTDTQYF.

The sample holds one count of this clone. The J gene is TRBJ1-5, the V gene TRBV19; maybe TRBD1 (5 bases). V lost 10 bases and J 2 bases, leaving 12 bases between the germline ends. The length of the CDR3 is 13 residues. The germline V gene encodes CDR1 LNHDA and CDR2 SQIVND (reference sequence). The chain's CDR3 is CATSRDRNQPQHF. The CDR3, as DNA: TGTGCCACCAGTAGGGACCGCAATCAGCCCCAGCATTTT.

The chain joins TRBV11-2 to TRBJ1-1; D call uncertain. The V end was cut by 5 bases, the J end by 9 bases, with 13 bases between. The germline CDR1 and CDR2 sequences are SGHAT and FQNNGV. This CDR3 is 12 amino acids long. The CDR3 loop is CASSHKGRQAFF. The CDR3 DNA sequence: TGTGCCAGCAGCCACAAAGGCAGGCAAGCTTTCTTT. Together with reference TRBV11-2 and TRBJ1-1, the CDR3 gives the full variable domain: EAGVAQSPRYKIIEKRQSVAFWCNPISGHATLYWYQQILGQGPKLLIQFQNNGVVDDSQLPKDRFSAERLKGVDSTLKIQPAKLEDSAVYLCASSHKGRQAFFGQGTRLTVV.

The V and J genes are TRBV12-3 or TRBV12-4 and TRBJ2-1; D is unclear. Trimming removed 1 base at V and 9 bases at J, with 4 bases between. This CDR3 has 11 amino acids. In nucleotides, the CDR3 is TGTGCCAGCAGTTTAGGGGTTGAGCAGTTCTTC. Encoded protein: CASSLGVEQFF.

This chain links TRBV28 with TRBJ1-5, with D possibly being TRBD1 (5 bases). This CDR3 is built from 14 residues. Germline V gives CDR1 MDHEN, CDR2 SYDVKM. V was trimmed by 6 bases and J by 3 bases, leaving 12 bases between them. CDR3 loop: CASSPGGNNQPQHF. CDR3 in DNA: TGTGCCAGCAGCCCGGGGGGGAACAATCAGCCCCAGCATTTT.

The CDR3 region has the DNA TGTGCCAGCAGTGTACTAGCGGGGGCGGGTGAGCAGTTCTTC. Translation: CASSVLAGAGEQFF. The chain recombines TRBV6-4 with TRBJ2-1; 11 bases are shared with TRBD2. The trim removed 4 bases at V and 9 bases at J, leaving 5 bases unmatched. This CDR3 is 14 amino acids long. Germline values: CDR1 MRHNA, CDR2 SNTAGT.

The chain is built from TRBV29-1 and TRBJ1-2; D uncertain. The CDR3 spans 12 residues. The V and J ends lost 6 bases and 0 bases respectively, with 8 bases between them. Per the germline V gene, CDR1 is SQVTM and CDR2 is ANQGSEA. The CDR3 DNA reads as TGCAGCGTCCCGAGGTCTAACTATGGCTACACCTTC. This encodes CSVPRSNYGYTF.

The chain carries TRBV5-1 and TRBJ1-6; 8 nucleotides agree with TRBD1. V was pared by 7 bases and J by 10 bases, with 16 bases of the junction left unmatched. The CDR3 sequence is 16 residues long. Germline-derived CDR1 and CDR2 are SGHRS and YFSETQ. The CDR3 here is CASRRNADRGGSPLHF. The CDR3 nucleotides are TGCGCCAGCCGAAGAAATGCAGACAGGGGCGGGTCACCCCTCCACTTT. Together with reference TRBV5-1 and TRBJ1-6, the CDR3 gives the full variable domain: KAGVTQTPRYLIKTRGQQVTLSCSPISGHRSVSWYQQTPGQGLQFLFEYFSETQRNKGNFPGRFSGRQFSNSRSEMNVSTLELGDSALYLCASRRNADRGGSPLHFGNGTRLTVT.

The V gene is TRBV2, the J gene TRBJ1-2; D is uncertain. The CDR3 length is 11 residues. Germline V gene sequence: CDR1 SNHLY, CDR2 FYNNEI. Trimming removed 4 bases at V and 7 bases at J, with 7 bases between. The CDR3 is CASSGGVGYTF. The DNA of the CDR3 is TGTGCCAGCAGTGGGGGAGTTGGCTACACCTTC.

The chain joins TRBV11-3 to TRBJ2-1, with D possibly TRBD1 on 6 matching bases. The CDR3 is 16 amino acids. The germline V gene has CDR1 SGHNT and CDR2 YENEEA. V lost 5 bases and J 3 bases, leaving 17 bases between the germline ends. The CDR3 DNA reads as TGTGCCAGCAGCCAACAACAGGGCCTACGCTACAATGAGCAGTTCTTC. As protein: CASSQQQGLRYNEQFF.